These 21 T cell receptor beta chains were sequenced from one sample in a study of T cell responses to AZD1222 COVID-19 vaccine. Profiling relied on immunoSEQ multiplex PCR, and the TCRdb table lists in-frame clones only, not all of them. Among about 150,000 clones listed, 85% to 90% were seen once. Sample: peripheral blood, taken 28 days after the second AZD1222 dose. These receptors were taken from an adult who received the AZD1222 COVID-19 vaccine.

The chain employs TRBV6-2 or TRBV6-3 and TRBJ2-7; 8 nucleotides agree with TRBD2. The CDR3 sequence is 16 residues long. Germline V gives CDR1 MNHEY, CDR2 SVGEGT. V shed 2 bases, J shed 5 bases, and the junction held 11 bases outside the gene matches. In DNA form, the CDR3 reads TGTGCCAGCAGTTACCTCGCAGCGGGAGCTAGGGACGAGCAGTACTTC. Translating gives CASSYLAAGARDEQYF.

As DNA, the CDR3 is TGTGCCACCAGTGATGCCGGGACTCCGTCTGGCTACACCTTC. Translating gives CATSDAGTPSGYTF. The chain combines TRBV24-1 with TRBJ1-2; D possibly corresponds to TRBD1 (5 bases). V lost 3 bases, J lost 7 bases, and 14 bases lay in between. This CDR3 has 14 amino acids. Per the germline V gene, CDR1 is KGHDR and CDR2 is SFDVKD.

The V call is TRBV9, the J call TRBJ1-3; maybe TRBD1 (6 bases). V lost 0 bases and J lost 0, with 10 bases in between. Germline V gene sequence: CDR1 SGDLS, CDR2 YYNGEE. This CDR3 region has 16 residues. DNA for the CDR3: TGTGCCAGCAGCGTAGTAGGGGGAGGCTCTGGAAACACCATATATTTT. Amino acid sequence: CASSVVGGGSGNTIYF. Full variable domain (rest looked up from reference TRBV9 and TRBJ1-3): DSGVTQTPKHLITATGQRVTLRCSPRSGDLSVYWYQQSLDQGLQFLIQYYNGEERAKGNILERFSAQQFPDLHSELNLSSLELGDSALYFCASSVVGGGSGNTIYFGEGSWLTVV.

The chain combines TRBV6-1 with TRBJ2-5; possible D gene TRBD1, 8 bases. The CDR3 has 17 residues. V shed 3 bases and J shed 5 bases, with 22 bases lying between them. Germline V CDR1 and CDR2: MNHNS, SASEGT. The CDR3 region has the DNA TGTGCCAGCAGTGATAGACGGGGGGCCAGGGGGCCGGAGACCCAGTACTTC. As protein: CASSDRRGARGPETQYF.

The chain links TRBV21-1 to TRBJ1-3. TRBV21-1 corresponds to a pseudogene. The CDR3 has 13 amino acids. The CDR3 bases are TGTGCCAGCAGCCACTTCTCTGGAAACACCATATATTTT. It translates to CASSHFSGNTIYF.

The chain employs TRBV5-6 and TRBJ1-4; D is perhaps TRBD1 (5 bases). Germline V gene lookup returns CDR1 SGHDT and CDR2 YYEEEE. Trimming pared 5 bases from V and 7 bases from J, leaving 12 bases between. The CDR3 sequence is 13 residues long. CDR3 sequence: CASSTDRIEKLFF. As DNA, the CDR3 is TGTGCCAGCAGTACTGACAGAATTGAAAAACTGTTTTTT. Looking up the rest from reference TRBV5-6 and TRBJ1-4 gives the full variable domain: DAGVTQSPTHLIKTRGQQVTLRCSPKSGHDTVSWYQQALGQGPQFIFQYYEEEERQRGNFPDRFSGHQFPNYSSELNVNALLLGDSALYLCASSTDRIEKLFFGSGTQLSVL.

CDR3 sequence: CASSLVQGSGNEQFF. The CDR3 nucleotides read TGTGCCAGCAGCTTGGTACAGGGCTCCGGCAATGAGCAGTTCTTC. The chain is built from TRBV5-4 and TRBJ2-1; D is possibly TRBD1 (6 bases). The CDR3 consists of 15 residues. The V and J ends lost 0 bases and 6 bases respectively, with 13 bases between them. Germline loops: CDR1 SGHNT, CDR2 YYREEE (reference sequence).

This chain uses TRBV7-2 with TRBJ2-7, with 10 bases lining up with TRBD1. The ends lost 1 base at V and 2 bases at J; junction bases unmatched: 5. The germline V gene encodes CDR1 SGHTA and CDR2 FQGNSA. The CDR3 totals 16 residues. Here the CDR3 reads CASSLDGTGAPYEQYF. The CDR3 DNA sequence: TGTGCCAGCAGCTTAGATGGGACAGGGGCCCCCTACGAGCAGTACTTC.

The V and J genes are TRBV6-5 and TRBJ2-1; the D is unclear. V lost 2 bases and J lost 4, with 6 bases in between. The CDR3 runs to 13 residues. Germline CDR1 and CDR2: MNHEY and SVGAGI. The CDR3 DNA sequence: TGTGCCAGCAGTTACGGGCAGTACAATGAGCAGTTCTTC. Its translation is CASSYGQYNEQFF.

The CDR3 sequence: CASSPGVVGSEETQYF. For the CDR3, the DNA is TGTGCCAGCAGCCCGGGGGTAGTCGGCTCAGAGGAGACCCAGTACTTC. The rearrangement uses TRBV7-3 and TRBJ2-5; a weak D match, TRBD2 (6 bases). CDR3 length: 16 amino acids. Germline V lookup: CDR1 SGHTA, CDR2 FQGTGA. Between the trimmed V and J ends, which lost 5 bases and 5 bases, there was a span of 21 bases.

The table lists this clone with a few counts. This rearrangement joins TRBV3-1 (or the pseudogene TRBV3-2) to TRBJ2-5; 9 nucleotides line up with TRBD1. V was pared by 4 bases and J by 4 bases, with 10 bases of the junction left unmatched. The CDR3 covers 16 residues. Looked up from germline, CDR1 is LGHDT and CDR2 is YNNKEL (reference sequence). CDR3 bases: TGTGCCAGCAGCCTCCGAAAAACAGGGGGCGGAGAGACCCAGTACTTC. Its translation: CASSLRKTGGGETQYF.

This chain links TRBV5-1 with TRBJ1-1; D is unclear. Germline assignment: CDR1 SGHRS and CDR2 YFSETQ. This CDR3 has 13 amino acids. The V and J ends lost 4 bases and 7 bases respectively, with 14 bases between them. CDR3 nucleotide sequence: TGCGCCAGCAGCCCCCAGGATAACGTTGAAGCTTTCTTT. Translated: CASSPQDNVEAFF.

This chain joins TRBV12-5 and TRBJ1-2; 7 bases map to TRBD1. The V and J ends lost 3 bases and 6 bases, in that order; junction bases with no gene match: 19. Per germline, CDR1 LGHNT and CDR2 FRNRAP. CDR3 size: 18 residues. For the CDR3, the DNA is TGTGCTAGTGGTTTATGGGGGACAGCCCCGCATGAGGGGGATGGCTACACCTTC. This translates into CASGLWGTAPHEGDGYTF.

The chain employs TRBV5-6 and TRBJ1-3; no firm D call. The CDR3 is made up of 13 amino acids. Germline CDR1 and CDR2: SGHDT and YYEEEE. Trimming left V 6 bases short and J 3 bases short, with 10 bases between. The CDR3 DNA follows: TGTGCCAGCACCTCGACGGATGGAAACACCATATATTTT. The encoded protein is CASTSTDGNTIYF. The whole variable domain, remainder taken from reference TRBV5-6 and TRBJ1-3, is DAGVTQSPTHLIKTRGQQVTLRCSPKSGHDTVSWYQQALGQGPQFIFQYYEEEERQRGNFPDRFSGHQFPNYSSELNVNALLLGDSALYLCASTSTDGNTIYFGEGSWLTVV.

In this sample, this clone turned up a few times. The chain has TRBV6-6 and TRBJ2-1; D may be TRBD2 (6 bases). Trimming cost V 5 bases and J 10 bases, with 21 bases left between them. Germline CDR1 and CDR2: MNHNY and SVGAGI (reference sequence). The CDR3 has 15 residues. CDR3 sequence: CASSGRDSGEREQFF. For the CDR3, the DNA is TGTGCCAGCAGTGGACGGGACTCGGGTGAGAGAGAGCAGTTCTTC.

CDR3 region: CASNGVTWKRANDEKLFF. The CDR3 region has the DNA TGTGCCAGCAATGGGGTCACGTGGAAGCGGGCCAATGATGAAAAACTGTTTTTT. This sequence joins TRBV2 and TRBJ1-4; D is unclear. The V and J ends lost 7 bases and 6 bases respectively, with 27 bases between them. Germline values: CDR1 SNHLY, CDR2 FYNNEI. The CDR3 runs to 18 residues.

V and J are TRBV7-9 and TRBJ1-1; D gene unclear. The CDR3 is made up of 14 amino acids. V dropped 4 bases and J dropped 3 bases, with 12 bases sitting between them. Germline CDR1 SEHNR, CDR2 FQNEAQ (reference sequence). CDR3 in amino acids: CASSSLGLHTEAFF. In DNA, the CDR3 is TGTGCCAGCAGCTCCCTTGGCTTGCACACTGAAGCTTTCTTT.

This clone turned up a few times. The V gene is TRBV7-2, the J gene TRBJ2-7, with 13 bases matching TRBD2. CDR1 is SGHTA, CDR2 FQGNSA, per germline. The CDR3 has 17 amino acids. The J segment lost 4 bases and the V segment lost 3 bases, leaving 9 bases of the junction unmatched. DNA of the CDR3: TGTGCCAGCAGCTTTCGGACTAGCGGGGGCGGGCGTTACGAGCAGTACTTC. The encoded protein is CASSFRTSGGGRYEQYF.

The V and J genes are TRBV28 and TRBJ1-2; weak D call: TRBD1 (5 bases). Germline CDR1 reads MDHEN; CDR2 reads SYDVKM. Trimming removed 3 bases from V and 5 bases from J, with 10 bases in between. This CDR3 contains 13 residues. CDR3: CASSFLGGYGYTF. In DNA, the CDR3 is TGTGCCAGCAGTTTCCTGGGGGGTTATGGCTACACCTTC.

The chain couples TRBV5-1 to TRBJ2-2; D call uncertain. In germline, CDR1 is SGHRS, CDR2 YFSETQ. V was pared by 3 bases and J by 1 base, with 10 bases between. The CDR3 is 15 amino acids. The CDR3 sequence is CASSSLDGNTGELFF. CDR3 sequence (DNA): TGCGCCAGCAGCTCCCTGGACGGGAACACCGGGGAGCTGTTTTTT.

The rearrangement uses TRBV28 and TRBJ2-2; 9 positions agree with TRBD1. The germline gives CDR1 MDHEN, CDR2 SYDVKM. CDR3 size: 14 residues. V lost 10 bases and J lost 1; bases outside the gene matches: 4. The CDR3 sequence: CAIPDRGNTGELFF. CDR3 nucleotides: TGTGCCATCCCGGACAGGGGGAACACCGGGGAGCTGTTTTTT.